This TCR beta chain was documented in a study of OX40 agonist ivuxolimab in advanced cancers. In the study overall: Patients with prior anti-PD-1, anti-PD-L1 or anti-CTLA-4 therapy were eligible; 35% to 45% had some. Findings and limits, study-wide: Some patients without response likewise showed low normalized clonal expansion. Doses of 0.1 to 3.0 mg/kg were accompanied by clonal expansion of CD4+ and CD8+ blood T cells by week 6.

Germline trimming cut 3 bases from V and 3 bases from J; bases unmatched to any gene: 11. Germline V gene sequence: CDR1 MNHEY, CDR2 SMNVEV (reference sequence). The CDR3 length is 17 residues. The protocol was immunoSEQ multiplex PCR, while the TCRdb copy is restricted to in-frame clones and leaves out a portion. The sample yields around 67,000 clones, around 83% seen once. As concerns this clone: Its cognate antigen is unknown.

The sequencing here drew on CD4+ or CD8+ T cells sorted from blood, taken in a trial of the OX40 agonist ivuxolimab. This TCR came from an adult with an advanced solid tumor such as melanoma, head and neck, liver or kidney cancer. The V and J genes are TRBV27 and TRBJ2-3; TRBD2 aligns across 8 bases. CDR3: CASSFYGVAGFTDTQYF. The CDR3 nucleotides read TGTGCCAGCAGTTTCTATGGGGTAGCGGGGTTTACAGATACGCAGTATTTT.